This T cell receptor (beta chain) was identified during a study of blood T cell repertoires in COVID-19. Turning to the study itself: Samples came from the United States, Italy and Spain, spanning acute and convalescent COVID-19. T cells, B-cell-depleted T cells, or PBMCs supplied cDNA or gDNA.

Authors' processing steps: Reference gene primer amplification yielded estimated nucleated cell counts. TCRdb keeps only in-frame clones here, not all; method: immunoSEQ multiplex PCR. The V and J calls and clone size are taken from that table; D and trimming were inferred from the DNA. Here the sample spans tens of thousands of clones, 85% being singletons. About this clone: The same CDR3 arises from other DNA sequences in this sample as well.

V was pared by 6 bases and J by 4 bases, with 2 bases of the junction left unmatched. CDR3 length: 12 residues. Germline CDR1 and CDR2: ENHRY and SYGVKD. Sequencing input: peripheral blood. The TCR was taken from a human donor with acute or convalescent COVID-19. The donor label of this sample is uncertain. The rearrangement joins TRBV10-3 to TRBJ2-7; TRBD1 agrees at 8 bases. The CDR3 here is CAISGQGYEQYF. In DNA form, the CDR3 reads TGTGCCATCAGCGGACAGGGTTACGAGCAGTACTTC.